This entry is about one TCR beta chain. The data originate from a study of graft-versus-host responses after intestinal transplantation. Whole-study context: The study gave all recipients anti-thymocyte globulin induction, then tacrolimus and steroids for three to four years.

V lost 5 bases and J lost 0, with 14 bases in between. CDR1 is LNHDA and CDR2 is SQIVND in the germline V gene (reference sequence). This CDR3 contains 16 residues. The protocol was immunoSEQ multiplex PCR, while the TCRdb copy is restricted to in-frame clones and leaves out a portion. The sample consists of some 24,000 clones, approximately 40% of them appearing once. The researchers put around 200,000 CFSE-labeled responder cells into plates with around 200,000 irradiated, violet-dye-labeled stimulator cells. The reaction was completed, and proliferating CFSE-low CD3+CD4+ and CD3+CD8+ responders were then sorted.

Source: alloreactive CD4+ T cells from a mixed lymphocyte reaction culture, taken before intestinal transplant. Documented subset: CFSE-low proliferating T cells sorted from approximately six-day pre-transplant mixed lymphocyte reaction (GvH or HvG direction). The receptor was derived from a human patient who received an intestinal transplant. The chain employs TRBV19 and TRBJ1-3, with D tentatively TRBD1 (6 bases). CDR3 residues: CASSGGGRLSGNTIYF. Here the CDR3 DNA reads TGTGCCAGTAGTGGGGGGGGCCGACTCTCTGGAAACACCATATATTTT.